Listed here are 18 T cell receptor beta chains from one sample, sequenced in a study of response to subunit inactivated influenza vaccine. TCRdb fed the RT-PCR reads into MiXCR, producing one record per CDR3 protein. The sample holds hundreds of thousands of distinct CDR3 sequences, 13% seen once. Sample: PBMCs from blood, taken roughly 46 days after vaccination. Receptors were obtained from a man in his fifties who received an inactivated influenza vaccine.

This clonotype was picked up a small number of times. The chain carries TRBV20-1 and TRBJ2-7; 7 bases match TRBD2. Unmatched junction bases numbered 11, after V lost 0 bases and J lost 3 bases. The CDR3 totals 16 residues. Looked up from germline, CDR1 is DFQATT and CDR2 is SNEGSKA (reference sequence). CDR3 residues: CSARDGLVMISYEQYF. For the CDR3, the DNA is TGCAGTGCTAGAGATGGACTAGTTATGATAAGCTACGAGCAGTACTTC.

This clonotype appeared a few times. The chain couples TRBV4-3 to TRBJ2-1, with TRBD2 identical over 9 bases. This CDR3 is built from 15 residues. Germline V gene sequence: CDR1 LGHNA, CDR2 YSLEER. Germline trimming cut 1 base from V and 8 bases from J; bases unmatched to any gene: 6. CDR3 sequence reads: CASSQGGGGAHEQFF. CDR3 coding DNA: TGCGCCAGCAGCCAAGGCGGCGGGGGGGCCCATGAGCAGTTCTTC.

This clonotype was picked up many times. This rearrangement joins TRBV7-2 to TRBJ2-7; D is possibly TRBD2 (6 bases). Looked up from germline, CDR1 is SGHTA and CDR2 is FQGNSA. The V end was cut by 3 bases, the J end by 1 base, with 19 bases between. This CDR3 comprises 17 residues. For the CDR3, the DNA is TGTGCCAGCAGCTTTCGGGGAACAGCGGGCCCGTCCTACGAGCAGTACTTC. It translates to CASSFRGTAGPSYEQYF.

A few counts support this clonotype. The CDR3 DNA is TGTGCCATCAGTGAGCTTGACAGGGGCGAGCAGTACTTC. Its protein is CAISELDRGEQYF. The chain carries TRBV10-3 and TRBJ2-7, with 8 bases aligning to TRBD1. Per the germline V gene, CDR1 is ENHRY and CDR2 is SYGVKD. The CDR3 consists of 13 residues. V lost 2 bases and J lost 6; bases outside the gene matches: 3.

This clonotype occurred a few times. The gene calls are TRBV5-1 and TRBJ2-2; 7 bases agree with TRBD1. Germline V gives CDR1 SGHRS, CDR2 YFSETQ. The ends lost 4 bases at V and 4 bases at J; junction bases unmatched: 10. The CDR3 consists of 16 residues. CDR3 bases: TGCGCCAGCAGCCCTCCCCCGGGACAGACCACCGGGGAGCTGTTTTTT. Translated: CASSPPPGQTTGELFF.

This clonotype was picked up a small number of times. The J gene is TRBJ1-5, the V gene TRBV12-3 or TRBV12-4, with 10 bases matching TRBD1. This CDR3 spans 14 amino acids. J lost 7 bases, V lost 4 bases, and 4 bases had no gene match. This CDR3 is CASSSTGGRQPQHF. In DNA form, the CDR3 reads TGTGCCAGCAGTTCGACAGGGGGCAGACAGCCCCAGCATTTT.

There are a few counts of this clonotype. The V and J genes are TRBV4-3 and TRBJ2-2; 9 nucleotides agree with TRBD1. J was trimmed by 4 bases and V by 0 bases; bases with no gene match: 9. In germline, CDR1 is LGHNA, CDR2 YSLEER. The CDR3 extends over 18 amino acids. The CDR3 coding sequence is TGCGCCAGCAGCCAAGATGGTCCACAGGGGGCATTCACCGGGGAGCTGTTTTTT. As protein: CASSQDGPQGAFTGELFF.

This clonotype was seen at least ten times. J is TRBJ2-1 and V is TRBV5-1; weak D call: TRBD1 (6 bases). Trimming removed 5 bases at V and 1 base at J, with 10 bases between. CDR1 is SGHRS, CDR2 YFSETQ, per germline. This CDR3 spans 14 amino acids. This CDR3 reads CASRSQGSYNEQFF. The CDR3 nucleotides are TGCGCCAGCAGATCACAGGGTTCCTACAATGAGCAGTTCTTC.

This clonotype showed up just once. The chain has TRBV7-2 and TRBJ1-1; TRBD1 is a possible D gene (6 bases). The germline V gene encodes CDR1 SGHTA and CDR2 FQGNSA. V lost 5 bases, J lost 4 bases, and 17 bases lay in between. The CDR3 contains 15 residues. Written as DNA, the CDR3 is TGTGCCAGCAGCCCCTCGGGGGGGCGCGTCACTGAAGCTTTCTTT. Amino acids: CASSPSGGRVTEAFF. Based on the CDR3 plus reference TRBV7-2 and TRBJ1-1, the full variable domain is GAGVSQSPSNKVTEKGKDVELRCDPISGHTALYWYRQSLGQGLEFLIYFQGNSAPDKSGLPSDRFSAERTGGSVSTLTIQRTQQEDSAVYLCASSPSGGRVTEAFFGQGTRLTVV.

This clonotype was counted a few times. This sequence joins TRBV7-2 and TRBJ2-5, with 8 positions matching TRBD2. Looked up from germline, CDR1 is SGHTA and CDR2 is FQGNSA. The CDR3 covers 17 residues. Trimming removed 11 bases from V and 5 bases from J; junction bases left unmatched: 22. The CDR3 reads CASQREPFLFMVETQYF. As DNA, the CDR3 is TGTGCCTCCCAGCGGGAGCCGTTTCTATTCATGGTGGAGACCCAGTACTTC. The entire variable domain, with the rest obtained from reference TRBV7-2 and TRBJ2-5, is as follows: GAGVSQSPSNKVTEKGKDVELRCDPISGHTALYWYRQSLGQGLEFLIYFQGNSAPDKSGLPSDRFSAERTGGSVSTLTIQRTQQEDSAVYLCASQREPFLFMVETQYFGPGTRLLVL.

This clonotype showed up just a few times. The chain is built from TRBV7-2 and TRBJ2-3, with 9 positions matching TRBD1. This CDR3 region has 15 residues. V was clipped by 5 bases and J by 5 bases; unmatched bases: 8. Germline loops: CDR1 SGHTA, CDR2 FQGNSA. The CDR3 is CASSVDRGTKDTQYF. CDR3 coding DNA: TGTGCCAGCAGCGTGGACAGGGGTACGAAAGATACGCAGTATTTT.

V and J are TRBV7-2 and TRBJ2-1; the D is unclear. Germline V gene data show CDR1 as SGHTA and CDR2 as FQGNSA. The ends were cut back, 1 base at V and 4 bases at J, with 11 bases in the middle. CDR3 size: 15 residues. CDR3 protein: CASSLVRAQYNEQFF. Here the CDR3 DNA reads TGTGCCAGCAGCTTAGTTCGGGCCCAGTACAATGAGCAGTTCTTC.

The chain joins TRBV7-8 to TRBJ2-1; D is perhaps TRBD1 or TRBD2 (5 bases each). V was clipped by 5 bases and J by 5 bases, with 19 bases between them. CDR1 SGHVS and CDR2 FQNEAQ come from the germline V gene. The CDR3 totals 16 residues. CDR3 in DNA: TGTGCCAGCAGCCAGCTAATACTAGGGGAGAACAATGAGCAGTTCTTC. Protein sequence: CASSQLILGENNEQFF.

The chain couples TRBV5-6 to TRBJ2-7; maybe TRBD2 (5 bases). The length of the CDR3 is 14 residues. Germline V gene lookup returns CDR1 SGHDT and CDR2 YYEEEE. V was clipped by 0 bases and J by 6 bases, with 13 bases between them. The CDR3: CASSLGRGWGEQYF. The CDR3, as DNA: TGTGCCAGCAGCTTGGGGAGAGGGTGGGGCGAGCAGTACTTC.

CDR3 in amino acids: CSARDPGGGSYEQYF. Written as DNA, the CDR3 is TGCAGTGCTAGAGACCCGGGAGGAGGCTCCTACGAGCAGTACTTC. V and J are TRBV20-1 and TRBJ2-7, with 7 bases aligning to TRBD2. Trimming removed 0 bases from V and 0 bases from J; junction bases left unmatched: 5. Germline V lookup: CDR1 DFQATT, CDR2 SNEGSKA (reference sequence). CDR3 size: 15 residues.

This sequence joins TRBV7-2 and TRBJ1-1; D perhaps matches TRBD1 (5 bases). From germline, CDR1 is SGHTA and CDR2 FQGNSA. Trimming stripped 5 bases from V and 0 bases from J, with 19 bases between. CDR3 length: 17 amino acids. For the CDR3, the DNA is TGTGCCAGCAGCCACCTAGCCTCCCAGGGAGTGAACACTGAAGCTTTCTTT. Its translation: CASSHLASQGVNTEAFF.

Ten or more counts support this clonotype. This chain uses TRBV20-1 with TRBJ1-1; TRBD1 matches at 7 bases. Germline loops: CDR1 DFQATT, CDR2 SNEGSKA (reference sequence). CDR3 length: 14 amino acids. The junction had 7 bases not matched to a gene; V was cut back by 3 bases and J by 3 bases. The CDR3 here is CSARPTGTYTEAFF. CDR3 in DNA: TGCAGTGCTAGGCCGACAGGGACCTACACTGAAGCTTTCTTT.

This clonotype was picked up a small number of times. The chain uses TRBV29-1 and TRBJ1-4; the D gene is possibly TRBD1 (6 bases). From germline, CDR1 is SQVTM and CDR2 ANQGSEA. Trimming took 6 bases from V and 14 from J, leaving 16 bases between them. There are 11 residues in the CDR3. CDR3 DNA: TGCAGCGTCGGGGTGCAGGGGAGGCTGTTTTTT. It yields the protein CSVGVQGRLFF.